This T cell receptor beta chain was recovered during a study of T cell changes during pregnancy in multiple sclerosis. Sequencing used immunoSEQ multiplex PCR; TCRdb keeps in-frame clones, though not all of them. The table includes more than 85,000 clones, just over 90% detected once. The trim removed 5 bases at V and 2 bases at J, leaving 17 bases unmatched. CDR1 is MNHEY and CDR2 is SMNVEV in the germline V gene (reference sequence). The CDR3 sequence is 19 residues long. Sample: peripheral blood, taken in the second trimester of pregnancy. The TCR sequence derives from a female donor with multiple sclerosis, enrolled in a pregnancy study. V usage is TRBV27 and J usage is TRBJ2-7, with 11 bases identical to TRBD2. This chain's CDR3 is CASSHLLGGGLAVTYEQYF. Written as DNA, the CDR3 is TGTGCCAGCAGTCACCTTTTGGGGGGGGGACTAGCGGTTACCTACGAGCAGTACTTC.